The 32 T cell receptor beta chains reported below all come from one sample, sequenced in a study of T cell responses to AZD1222 COVID-19 vaccine. The assay was immunoSEQ multiplex PCR, and TCRdb's table has in-frame clones only and misses some. The sample lists 110,000 to 150,000 clones, 75% to 90% seen once, with roughly 8% in the top ten. Sequences were derived from peripheral blood, sampled on day 0 of AZD1222 vaccination. The receptor source for this set is an adult in good health.

Here the CDR3 DNA reads TGTGCCAGCAGCTTAGATTTTGGGTCACGGTCCTATAATTCACCCCTCCACTTT. Protein: CASSLDFGSRSYNSPLHF. The V call is TRBV11-2, the J call TRBJ1-6, with D uncertain. There are 18 residues in the CDR3. CDR1 is SGHAT and CDR2 is FQNNGV in the germline V gene. The V and J ends lost 0 bases and 1 base respectively, with 13 bases between them.

The rearrangement joins TRBV3-1 (or the pseudogene TRBV3-2) to TRBJ2-1, with 14 bases fitting TRBD2. The CDR3 consists of 16 residues. Germline V CDR1 and CDR2: LGHDT, YNNKEL (reference sequence). Trimming at V came to 5 bases and at J to 8 bases, leaving 8 bases not matched to a gene. This chain's CDR3 is CASSNPGLAGGHEQFF. For the CDR3, the DNA is TGTGCCAGCAGCAACCCTGGACTAGCGGGGGGCCATGAGCAGTTCTTC.

The chain joins TRBV5-4 to TRBJ1-4; the match to TRBD1 covers 7 bases. V shed 4 bases and J 7 bases; nucleotides not matched to a gene: 7. The CDR3 is 14 residues long. The germline CDR1 and CDR2 sequences are SGHNT and YYREEE (reference sequence). The CDR3 DNA follows: TGTGCCAGCAGCCGCACAGGGGACGGTGAAAAACTGTTTTTT. This gives the protein CASSRTGDGEKLFF.

V gene TRBV28 combines with J gene TRBJ1-2, with D possibly TRBD1 on 6 matching bases. The length of the CDR3 is 13 residues. V shed 4 bases and J shed 11 bases, with 17 bases lying between them. Germline-derived CDR1 and CDR2 are MDHEN and SYDVKM. CDR3 residues: CASSSYLQGNYTF. DNA of the CDR3: TGTGCCAGCAGTTCCTATCTCCAGGGGAATTACACCTTC.

This chain connects TRBV19 to TRBJ1-2, with D maybe TRBD1 (5 bases). Deletions cut 7 bases from V and 4 bases from J, with 25 bases between. This CDR3 has 17 amino acids. CDR1 is LNHDA and CDR2 is SQIVND in the germline V gene (reference sequence). The DNA of the CDR3 is TGTGCCAGTACCGCCCGTTGGGGGGAACTAGATGTCTATGGCTACACCTTC. Its translation is CASTARWGELDVYGYTF.

J is TRBJ1-1 and V is TRBV19; no clear D gene. V was trimmed by 4 bases and J by 1 base, leaving 10 bases between them. Germline-derived CDR1 and CDR2 are LNHDA and SQIVND (reference sequence). This CDR3 has 14 amino acids. DNA of the CDR3: TGTGCCAGTAGTACCGCTTTTGCGAACACTGAAGCTTTCTTT. It yields the protein CASSTAFANTEAFF. Variable domain in full (rest from reference TRBV19 and TRBJ1-1): DGGITQSPKYLFRKEGQNVTLSCEQNLNHDAMYWYRQDPGQGLRLIYYSQIVNDFQKGDIAEGYSVSREKKESFPLTVTSAQKNPTAFYLCASSTAFANTEAFFGQGTRLTVV.

This clone has just one count. The chain combines TRBV4-1 with TRBJ1-5; 10 positions match TRBD1. The CDR3 contains 17 residues. Germline CDR1 and CDR2: MGHRA and YSYEKL. The V and J ends lost 3 bases and 4 bases, in that order; junction bases with no gene match: 9. In DNA form, the CDR3 reads TGCGCCAGCAGCCACCCTTTGCGGACAGGGGGTAATCAGCCCCAGCATTTT. Amino acid sequence: CASSHPLRTGGNQPQHF.

This clone occurred a few times. The chain carries TRBV9 and TRBJ2-3, with D possibly TRBD2 on 5 matching bases. The length of the CDR3 is 13 residues. Germline lookup yields CDR1 SGDLS and CDR2 YYNGEE. Trimming left V 4 bases short and J 1 base short, with 7 bases between. The CDR3: CASSLGGTDTQYF. CDR3 DNA sequence: TGTGCCAGCAGCTTGGGAGGCACAGATACGCAGTATTTT.

V gene TRBV7-2 combines with J gene TRBJ1-4, with D hard to call. V was clipped by 3 bases and J by 8 bases, with 7 bases between them. Germline CDR1 is SGHTA and CDR2 is FQGNSA. The CDR3 has 12 amino acids. CDR3 protein: CASSFGREKLFF. Written as DNA, the CDR3 is TGTGCCAGCAGCTTTGGGCGAGAAAAACTGTTTTTT.

V usage is TRBV7-2 and J usage is TRBJ1-6, with a weak D call TRBD1 (5 bases). Deletions cut 4 bases from V and 10 bases from J, with 17 bases between. Germline V gene sequence: CDR1 SGHTA, CDR2 FQGNSA. This CDR3 is built from 15 residues. The chain's CDR3 is CASSSRDLAESPLHF. The CDR3, as DNA: TGTGCCAGCAGCTCCCGGGACCTAGCTGAATCACCCCTCCACTTT.

The chain recombines TRBV7-2 with TRBJ2-5; tentative D call: TRBD2 (5 bases). The germline CDR1 and CDR2 sequences are SGHTA and FQGNSA. V lost 5 bases and J 1 base, leaving 8 bases between the germline ends. The CDR3 loop spans 13 amino acids. CDR3 protein: CASSPGSQETQYF. CDR3 sequence (DNA): TGTGCCAGCAGCCCGGGGTCCCAAGAGACCCAGTACTTC.

A word on this clone: The same CDR3 arises from other DNA sequences in this sample as well. The rearrangement uses TRBV11-3 and TRBJ2-7; 7 bases agree with TRBD2. CDR1 and CDR2 from the germline V gene are SGHNT and YENEEA. This CDR3 contains 13 residues. The V segment lost 3 bases and the J segment 3 bases; nucleotides outside the gene matches: 2. CDR3 loop: CASSLRGSYEQYF. The DNA for the CDR3 is TGTGCCAGCAGCTTGCGCGGGAGCTACGAGCAGTACTTC.

This clone came up once. The sample contains more than one DNA sequence encoding this CDR3. This chain uses TRBV7-8 with TRBJ1-5; D is unresolved. The CDR3 length is 13 residues. Germline V lookup: CDR1 SGHVS, CDR2 FQNEAQ. V lost 1 base and J 1 base, leaving 2 bases between the germline ends. CDR3 amino acids: CASSLDSNQPQHF. The DNA for the CDR3 is TGTGCCAGCAGCTTAGACAGCAATCAGCCCCAGCATTTT.

This chain uses TRBV4-1 with TRBJ1-5; the match to TRBD1 covers 7 bases. Germline V gives CDR1 MGHRA, CDR2 YSYEKL. The CDR3 has 14 amino acids. V trimming: 3 bases; J trimming: 11 bases; junction bases outside the gene matches: 10. CDR3 in amino acids: CASSHPGTARSQHF. The CDR3 region has the DNA TGCGCCAGCAGCCACCCTGGGACAGCCAGGTCCCAGCATTTT.

The chain carries TRBV30 and TRBJ2-2; 12 bases line up with TRBD1. The trim removed 4 bases at V and 6 bases at J, leaving 12 bases unmatched. The CDR3 contains 17 residues. Germline V lookup: CDR1 GTSNPN, CDR2 SVGIG (reference sequence). Here the CDR3 DNA reads TGTGCCTGGAAACCCCCCTTGGGACAGGGGGCCGCCGGGGAGCTGTTTTTT. It yields the protein CAWKPPLGQGAAGELFF.

V is TRBV28 and J is TRBJ2-3; tentatively, D is TRBD1 (6 bases). The CDR3 extends over 14 amino acids. V gave up 8 bases and J gave up 4 bases, with 16 bases separating them. Germline CDR1 MDHEN, CDR2 SYDVKM. The CDR3 here is CASFRTGFPDTQYF. DNA for the CDR3: TGTGCCAGCTTCCGCACAGGGTTCCCAGATACGCAGTATTTT.

With regard to this clone: Other DNA sequences in this specimen translate into the identical CDR3. V is TRBV9 and J is TRBJ2-5; D ambiguous. V lost 0 bases to trimming and J lost 4 bases, with 7 bases between them. Germline lookup yields CDR1 SGDLS and CDR2 YYNGEE. The CDR3 consists of 13 residues. CDR3 region: CASSVGLAETQYF. CDR3 DNA sequence: TGTGCCAGCAGCGTAGGGTTGGCAGAGACCCAGTACTTC.

This chain connects TRBV11-3 to TRBJ1-6; no definite D call. The ends were cut back, 1 base at V and 10 bases at J, with 11 bases in the middle. This CDR3 has 14 residues. CDR1 is SGHNT and CDR2 is YENEEA in the germline V gene. CDR3 loop: CASSLGERGSPLHF. The CDR3 DNA reads as TGTGCCAGCAGCTTAGGGGAGAGAGGATCACCCCTCCACTTT.

This chain uses TRBV4-1 with TRBJ1-4, with no clear D. The V end lost 0 bases, the J end lost 4 bases, and 9 bases lay between the germline ends. Germline CDR1 MGHRA, CDR2 YSYEKL. The CDR3 runs to 15 residues. CDR3 residues: CASSQDPRNNEKLFF. The CDR3 DNA follows: TGCGCCAGCAGCCAAGACCCCCGCAATAATGAAAAACTGTTTTTT.

The J gene is TRBJ2-1, the V gene TRBV9, with 11 positions matching TRBD2. The CDR3 runs to 18 residues. The germline CDR1 and CDR2 sequences are SGDLS and YYNGEE. J lost 2 bases, V lost 3 bases, and 10 bases had no gene match. The CDR3 nucleotides read TGTGCCAGCAGCGAAGTCCCGGGACTAGCGGAGACCTACAATGAGCAGTTCTTC. It translates to CASSEVPGLAETYNEQFF.

The rearrangement joins TRBV6-6 to TRBJ2-3, with 13 bases aligning to TRBD2. This CDR3 is 16 amino acids long. The germline CDR1 and CDR2 sequences are MNHNY and SVGAGI (reference sequence). Trimming took 6 bases from V and 5 from J; bases not matched to a gene: 8. CDR3: CASRGRTSGGLDTQYF. The DNA for the CDR3 is TGTGCCAGCAGGGGACGGACTAGCGGGGGATTAGATACGCAGTATTTT.

The J gene is TRBJ2-5, the V gene TRBV7-2; no clear D. V was trimmed by 3 bases and J by 4 bases, leaving 15 bases between them. The CDR3 runs 15 residues. The germline gives CDR1 SGHTA, CDR2 FQGNSA. In DNA, the CDR3 is TGTGCCAGCAGCTTTACACCCCTCCCAGGAGAGACCCAGTACTTC. The encoded protein is CASSFTPLPGETQYF.

The CDR3 sequence: CASSEMGRAQHF. CDR3 nucleotides: TGTGCCAGCAGTGAGATGGGACGGGCCCAGCATTTT. The chain has TRBV12-3 or TRBV12-4 and TRBJ1-5; the D gene is possibly TRBD1 (5 bases). CDR3 size: 12 residues. V lost 5 bases, J lost 11 bases, and 13 bases lay in between.

The chain joins TRBV29-1 to TRBJ2-3; D is tentatively TRBD1 or TRBD2 (5 bases each). The CDR3 length is 18 residues. The V gene lost 1 base and the J gene lost 2 bases, with 22 bases spanning the gap. Germline CDR1 is SQVTM and CDR2 is ANQGSEA. The DNA for the CDR3 is TGCAGCGTTGAAGGTCTTCTCTCAGGGATGGGGACCACAGATACGCAGTATTTT. The encoded protein is CSVEGLLSGMGTTDTQYF.

The chain uses TRBV6-5 and TRBJ2-7; TRBD1 matches at 9 bases. Germline assignment: CDR1 MNHEY and CDR2 SVGAGI. Trimming took 5 bases from V and 4 from J; bases not matched to a gene: 6. The CDR3 has 14 amino acids. The CDR3 spells CASSTYGQGYEQYF. For the CDR3, the DNA is TGTGCCAGCAGTACCTACGGACAGGGGTACGAGCAGTACTTC.

J is TRBJ2-1 and V is TRBV3-1 (or the pseudogene TRBV3-2); D call uncertain. The CDR3 is made up of 15 amino acids. V dropped 6 bases and J dropped 7 bases, with 19 bases sitting between them. Germline CDR1 LGHDT, CDR2 YNNKEL (reference sequence). The CDR3, as DNA: TGTGCCAGCAGGGCAGATACCTTAGACGGGAATGAGCAGTTCTTC. Translating it yields CASRADTLDGNEQFF.

The V call is TRBV4-2, the J call TRBJ2-1; D remains ambiguous. Germline CDR1 is LGHNA and CDR2 is YNFKEQ. The CDR3 has 15 amino acids. Trimming stripped 1 base from V and 2 bases from J, with 9 bases between. CDR3 amino acids: CASSQGSLTYNEQFF. For the CDR3, the DNA is TGTGCCAGCAGCCAAGGTTCCTTAACCTACAATGAGCAGTTCTTC.

The chain combines TRBV2 with TRBJ1-2; 8 bases match TRBD1. There are 14 residues in the CDR3. CDR1 SNHLY and CDR2 FYNNEI come from the germline V gene. The junction had 2 bases not matched to a gene; V was cut back by 3 bases and J by 2 bases. The CDR3 nucleotides read TGTGCCAGCAGTGACTCAGGGGGCAACTATGGCTACACCTTC. Residues: CASSDSGGNYGYTF.

This clone was detected once. This rearrangement joins TRBV5-6 to TRBJ1-2; D gene uncertain. Germline V gene data show CDR1 as SGHDT and CDR2 as YYEEEE. The CDR3 extends over 16 amino acids. Between the trimmed V and J ends, which lost 0 bases and 0 bases, there was a span of 12 bases. The chain's CDR3 is CASSLGQLLANYGYTF. The DNA for the CDR3 is TGTGCCAGCAGCTTGGGCCAACTCTTAGCTAACTATGGCTACACCTTC.

This chain connects TRBV28 to TRBJ2-1; D is unclear. V lost 5 bases and J lost 7, with 6 bases in between. Germline V CDR1 and CDR2: MDHEN, SYDVKM. The CDR3 is 11 residues long. CDR3 nucleotide sequence: TGTGCCAGCAGTGAGCAGAATGAGCAGTTCTTC. As protein: CASSEQNEQFF.

J is TRBJ2-1 and V is TRBV24-1, with D maybe TRBD2 (7 bases). Trimming cost V 9 bases and J 6 bases, with 17 bases left between them. Germline-derived CDR1 and CDR2 are KGHDR and SFDVKD. CDR3 length equals 14 residues. The CDR3 bases are TGTGCCACCGGGGGGGGCGGGAGCAGCAATGAGCAGTTCTTC. This codes for CATGGGGSSNEQFF.

Points on this clone: The sample contains more than one DNA sequence encoding this CDR3. The chain joins TRBV4-1 to TRBJ1-5; D may be TRBD1 (5 bases). The V end lost 0 bases, the J end lost 7 bases, and 7 bases lay between the germline ends. The germline V gene encodes CDR1 MGHRA and CDR2 YSYEKL. The CDR3 spans 13 residues. In DNA form, the CDR3 reads TGCGCCAGCAGCCAAGAGCGGGACCAGCCCCAGCATTTT. Its translation: CASSQERDQPQHF.